This passage covers 22 T cell receptor beta chains from one sample sequenced in a study of cytomegalovirus exposure and HLA in healthy donors. It was with 60 Vbeta and 13 Jbeta primers that the PCR ran. The method was immunoSEQ multiplex PCR; TCRdb's version includes in-frame clones alone and lacks a portion of them. The sample holds about 160,000 clones, around four fifths seen once. The sample consisted of PBMCs. These receptors came from a woman between 45 and 65 years old in good health and CMV-seronegative.

The J gene is TRBJ2-3, the V gene TRBV25-1; D remains unclear. Trimming left V 7 bases short and J 6 bases short, with 14 bases between. The CDR3 totals 13 residues. Germline loops: CDR1 MGHDK, CDR2 SYGVNS. In DNA, the CDR3 is TGTGCCAGCATAAAACAGCAAAAGGATACGCAGTATTTT. This encodes CASIKQQKDTQYF.

The table lists this clone with a few counts. The chain links TRBV7-8 to TRBJ2-3; 8 bases line up with TRBD2. Unmatched junction bases numbered 3, after V lost 1 base and J lost 3 bases. Germline V gene lookup returns CDR1 SGHVS and CDR2 FQNEAQ. The CDR3 spans 15 residues. The CDR3 DNA follows: TGTGCCAGCAGCTTAGAAAGACTAGCGACAGATACGCAGTATTTT. This gives the protein CASSLERLATDTQYF.

V and J are TRBV27 and TRBJ2-2; D remains unclear. Trimming pared 6 bases from V and 0 bases from J, leaving 11 bases between. Germline V gene sequence: CDR1 MNHEY, CDR2 SMNVEV (reference sequence). The CDR3 loop spans 15 amino acids. The CDR3 protein is CASRPLLANTGELFF. The CDR3 nucleotides read TGTGCCAGCAGGCCTTTGTTAGCGAACACCGGGGAGCTGTTTTTT.

The chain couples TRBV27 to TRBJ2-1; perhaps TRBD2 as D (5 bases). This CDR3 contains 11 residues. Germline CDR1 and CDR2: MNHEY and SMNVEV (reference sequence). V lost 8 bases and J lost 9, with 11 bases in between. In nucleotides, the CDR3 is TGTGCCAGCGGACCAGGAGGTGAGCAGTTCTTC. Translating it yields CASGPGGEQFF.

The chain uses TRBV7-9 and TRBJ2-6; no clear D. This CDR3 comprises 18 residues. V was cut by 2 bases and J by 3 bases, with 17 bases left in between. Germline CDR1 SEHNR, CDR2 FQNEAQ (reference sequence). DNA for the CDR3: TGTGCCAGCAGCTTAAGGTCTTATCAGGCTCGTGGGGCCAACGTCCTGACTTTC. Protein: CASSLRSYQARGANVLTF.

The chain recombines TRBV15 with TRBJ2-1; the D is unclear. Germline V CDR1 and CDR2: LNHNV, YYDKDF (reference sequence). Trimming pared 3 bases from V and 6 bases from J, leaving 21 bases between. The length of the CDR3 is 17 residues. CDR3 coding DNA: TGTGCCACCAGCAGCAGTTTGGGTGGGCCCCTGGGCAATGAGCAGTTCTTC. Translated: CATSSSLGGPLGNEQFF.

The chain links TRBV29-1 to TRBJ2-7; TRBD2 might be the D (6 bases). Germline CDR1 SQVTM, CDR2 ANQGSEA. V lost 4 bases and J 6 bases, leaving 13 bases between the germline ends. The length of the CDR3 is 12 residues. CDR3 amino acids: CSVGGDLGEQYF. The CDR3 DNA sequence: TGCAGCGTTGGCGGGGATCTAGGCGAGCAGTACTTC.

The rearrangement links TRBV18 to TRBJ1-5; 9 bases match TRBD1. CDR3 length: 15 residues. With V trimmed by 3 bases and J by 4 bases, 4 bases remained unmatched. Germline values: CDR1 KGHSH, CDR2 LQKENI. The chain's CDR3 is CASSPRTGDNQPQHF. The DNA for the CDR3 is TGTGCCAGCTCACCGAGGACAGGGGATAATCAGCCCCAGCATTTT.

The chain carries TRBV28 and TRBJ1-5; TRBD1 agrees at 7 bases. Trimming removed 4 bases from V and 1 base from J; junction bases left unmatched: 16. The germline CDR1 and CDR2 sequences are MDHEN and SYDVKM. The CDR3 has 19 residues. The CDR3 region has the DNA TGTGCCAGCAGTTCTAACCGTTATTCTACAGGGGCGAGCAATCAGCCCCAGCATTTT. Translating it yields CASSSNRYSTGASNQPQHF.

V and J are TRBV9 and TRBJ2-3, with TRBD2 matching over 7 bases. Germline V gene lookup returns CDR1 SGDLS and CDR2 YYNGEE. This CDR3 comprises 15 residues. The ends lost 4 bases at V and 3 bases at J; junction bases unmatched: 8. CDR3 amino acids: CASSPWGGPTDTQYF. Here the CDR3 DNA reads TGTGCCAGCAGCCCCTGGGGGGGTCCAACAGATACGCAGTATTTT. Based on the CDR3 plus reference TRBV9 and TRBJ2-3, the full variable domain is DSGVTQTPKHLITATGQRVTLRCSPRSGDLSVYWYQQSLDQGLQFLIQYYNGEERAKGNILERFSAQQFPDLHSELNLSSLELGDSALYFCASSPWGGPTDTQYFGPGTRLTVL.

The J gene is TRBJ2-2, the V gene TRBV2, with a weak D call TRBD1 (6 bases). This CDR3 spans 16 amino acids. In germline, CDR1 is SNHLY, CDR2 FYNNEI. The ends were cut back, 6 bases at V and 1 base at J, with 15 bases in the middle. The CDR3 DNA follows: TGTGCCAGCAGGGCCCCTCGGACAGAGAACACCGGGGAGCTGTTTTTT. Its protein is CASRAPRTENTGELFF.

The V and J genes are TRBV7-2 and TRBJ2-7; 8 bases fit TRBD1. The CDR3 has 13 residues. CDR1 is SGHTA and CDR2 is FQGNSA in the germline V gene. With V trimmed by 3 bases and J by 6 bases, 4 bases remained unmatched. The CDR3 loop is CASSLRQGAEQYF. The CDR3 DNA is TGTGCCAGCAGCTTGCGGCAGGGGGCCGAGCAGTACTTC.

The J gene is TRBJ2-3, the V gene TRBV4-1; maybe TRBD2 (6 bases). CDR3 size: 17 residues. CDR1 is MGHRA, CDR2 YSYEKL, per germline. Trimming pared 0 bases from V and 3 bases from J, leaving 16 bases between. CDR3 sequence reads: CASSQDGPPAGTDTQYF. DNA of the CDR3: TGCGCCAGCAGCCAAGATGGGCCACCTGCGGGGACAGATACGCAGTATTTT.

This rearrangement joins TRBV7-9 to TRBJ2-3; 7 bases are shared with TRBD2. CDR1 and CDR2 (germline): SEHNR, FQNEAQ (reference sequence). With 5 bases clipped from V and 0 bases from J, the junction kept 8 bases outside the gene matches. This CDR3 has 16 residues. DNA for the CDR3: TGTGCCAGCAGCCCACGACTAGCCTTAAGCACAGATACGCAGTATTTT. Translation gives CASSPRLALSTDTQYF.

V usage is TRBV11-2 and J usage is TRBJ2-7, with 14 bases lining up with TRBD2. V was pared by 5 bases and J by 4 bases, with 13 bases of the junction left unmatched. CDR3 length: 18 amino acids. Per the germline V gene, CDR1 is SGHAT and CDR2 is FQNNGV. The CDR3 DNA reads TGTGCCAGCAGCCAGACTAGCGGGAGGGCCCTAATGAAGTACGAGCAGTACTTC. It translates to CASSQTSGRALMKYEQYF.

A few counts support this clone. The rearrangement joins TRBV7-2 to TRBJ1-1; D is perhaps TRBD1 (6 bases). From germline, CDR1 is SGHTA and CDR2 FQGNSA. Deletions cut 4 bases from V and 1 base from J, with 19 bases between. This CDR3 is built from 17 residues. CDR3 sequence: CASSWNLQGFGNTEAFF. CDR3 DNA: TGTGCCAGCAGCTGGAACTTACAGGGTTTTGGGAACACTGAAGCTTTCTTT.

The chain employs TRBV6-1 and TRBJ1-2, with D possibly TRBD1 on 6 matching bases. Trimming took off 6 bases at V and 4 bases at J, with 18 bases between the two ends. The CDR3 sequence is 15 residues long. CDR1 MNHNS and CDR2 SASEGT come from the germline V gene. CDR3 amino acids: CASSRGQRWLYGYTF. The CDR3 DNA sequence: TGTGCCAGCAGCCGTGGACAGAGATGGCTCTATGGCTACACCTTC.

V and J are TRBV19 and TRBJ2-7, with 9 bases lining up with TRBD1. This CDR3 region has 15 residues. Per the germline V gene, CDR1 is LNHDA and CDR2 is SQIVND (reference sequence). J was trimmed by 2 bases and V by 3 bases; bases with no gene match: 5. The CDR3 coding sequence is TGTGCCAGTAGTATCTCCGGGACAGGGACCTACGAGCAGTACTTC. Its translation is CASSISGTGTYEQYF.

As regards this clone: Its ends do not fully match the called genes, so a read error is possible. At the DNA level, this CDR3 is encoded by other sequences in the same sample as well. The CDR3 coding sequence is TGTGCCACTAGCACGGGACTTCAAAGAAACAATGAGCAGTTCTTC. Translation gives CATSTGLQRNNEQFF. The V gene is TRBV15, the J gene TRBJ2-1; a weak D match, TRBD2 (6 bases). This CDR3 is built from 15 residues. Germline CDR1 LNHNV, CDR2 YYDKDF (reference sequence).

This chain joins TRBV4-1 and TRBJ1-1; D is unresolved. V was cut by 4 bases and J by 0 bases, with 12 bases left in between. The CDR3 extends over 15 amino acids. CDR1 MGHRA and CDR2 YSYEKL come from the germline V gene. The CDR3 nucleotides are TGCGCCAGCAGCCGGGAGCCAGGCATGAACACTGAAGCTTTCTTT. This translates into CASSREPGMNTEAFF.

This chain connects TRBV27 to TRBJ2-6; no definite D call. The CDR3 length is 14 residues. V was shortened by 4 bases and J by 0 bases, with 4 bases between the two germline ends. In germline, CDR1 is MNHEY, CDR2 SMNVEV (reference sequence). CDR3 coding DNA: TGTGCCAGCAGTTCGGGCTCTGGGGCCAACGTCCTGACTTTC. It yields the protein CASSSGSGANVLTF.

CDR3 sequence: CASSFTTQETQYF. The CDR3 region has the DNA TGTGCCAGCAGCTTCACTACCCAAGAGACCCAGTACTTC. The V gene is TRBV7-9, the J gene TRBJ2-5; D is unclear. V lost 3 bases and J lost 1, with 6 bases in between. CDR3 size: 13 residues. CDR1 and CDR2 (germline): SEHNR, FQNEAQ (reference sequence).